This TCR beta chain stems from a study of patients and donors after allogeneic stem cell transplantation. This CDR3 spans 17 amino acids. Germline assignment: CDR1 SGHTA and CDR2 FQGNSA. With V trimmed by 5 bases and J by 0 bases, 5 bases remained unmatched. This clonotype was found a few times. A single record per CDR3 protein comes from TCRdb applying MiXCR to the RT-PCR reads. This sample carries about a million distinct CDR3 sequences, more than 15% of them seen once, and the ten largest clones take roughly 6.4%. The rearrangement joins TRBV7-2 to TRBJ2-3; 13 bases are shared with TRBD2. What was sequenced was blood, either unsorted or a sorted T cell fraction (not recorded which). This TCR was recovered from a human donor who was either an allogeneic HSCT recipient or a stem cell or donor lymphocyte infusion donor (not recorded which). It is not recorded whose cells these are; they may come from a transplant donor. This chain's CDR3 is CASSPLAGGTSTDTQYF. CDR3 sequence (DNA): TGTGCCAGCAGCCCACTAGCGGGGGGGACAAGCACAGATACGCAGTATTTT.